This T cell receptor beta chain was observed in a study of vaccination effects on CD4 cells after COVID-19. Broader study findings: Pronounced clonal contraction occurred in clones induced by infection and by vaccine late after vaccination.

Sequencing was performed with immunoSEQ multiplex PCR; in TCRdb, only in-frame clones are kept and a portion is missing. The sample shows 25,000 to 35,000 clones, about 72% of them seen only once. The V gene lost 7 bases and the J gene lost 11 bases, with 15 bases spanning the gap. The CDR3 extends over 12 amino acids. CDR1 MNHEY and CDR2 SVGAGI come from the germline V gene. In the case of this clone: As yet, its antigen is unknown.

Sequencing was preceded by expansion of antigen-specific CD4+ T cells with viral peptide pools in the ViraFEST assay. Upon completion of about 10 days in culture, CD4+ T cells were isolated. Between March and December 2020, the person had a SARS-CoV-2 infection that PCR confirmed. With around 10 ug/ml peptides and around 10 IU/ml IL-2, a few million PBMC per well were cultured. This material consisted of CD4+ T cells from PBMCs cultured with a peptide pool, taken before COVID-19 vaccination. This chain links TRBV6-5 with TRBJ1-5; D is ambiguous. The clonotype comes from a human donor who had a prior SARS-CoV-2 infection. CDR3 bases: TGTGCCAGCACTAGAGGGAAGTTGGCCCAGCATTTT. Amino acid sequence: CASTRGKLAQHF.